One and the same sample provided the 7 T cell receptor beta chains below, sequenced in a study of blood T cell repertoires in COVID-19. The repertoire was sequenced with immunoSEQ multiplex PCR; TCRdb's copy has only in-frame clones and lacks some. This table has about 14,000 clones, around nine tenths appearing once. Sequenced material: peripheral blood. These receptors were collected from a human donor with active COVID-19. The donor label of this sample is uncertain.

Worth noting for this clone: At one of its ends the junction is not consistent with the germline gene, which may arise from a read error. This chain joins TRBV7-7 and TRBJ2-5; tentatively, D is TRBD1 (6 bases). Germline V gene sequence: CDR1 SSHAT, CDR2 FNYEAQ (reference sequence). The CDR3 spans 15 residues. The CDR3 loop reads CASSLDGQSQETQYF. Written as DNA, the CDR3 is TGTGCTAGCAGCTTAGACGGACAGTCCCAAGAGACCCAGTACTTC.

The chain links TRBV12-3 or TRBV12-4 to TRBJ2-1; TRBD1 aligns across 8 bases. Trimming cost V 5 bases and J 8 bases; bases outside gene matches: 5. The CDR3 length is 13 residues. Here the CDR3 reads CASSPDRGHEQFF. The CDR3 coding sequence is TGTGCCAGCAGTCCCGACAGGGGTCATGAGCAGTTCTTC.

The V call is TRBV2, the J call TRBJ2-3; possible D gene TRBD1, 5 bases. V lost 4 bases to trimming and J lost 6 bases, with 11 bases between them. The CDR3 has 13 amino acids. The germline gives CDR1 SNHLY, CDR2 FYNNEI. CDR3 protein: CASSGQGLDTQYF. The DNA of the CDR3 is TGTGCCAGCAGTGGGCAGGGTTTGGATACGCAGTATTTT.

The J gene is TRBJ2-7, the V gene TRBV2; the D gene is possibly TRBD1 (6 bases). V lost 4 bases and J 7 bases, leaving 11 bases between the germline ends. Germline V gene data show CDR1 as SNHLY and CDR2 as FYNNEI. The CDR3 is made up of 12 amino acids. CDR3 sequence (DNA): TGTGCCAGCAGTGGAACAGGACAGGAGCAGTACTTC. It is translated as CASSGTGQEQYF.

This clone was seen once. The rearrangement uses TRBV5-1 and TRBJ2-1; D unresolved. With 2 bases removed from V and 2 bases from J, the gap between germline ends came to 11 bases. In germline, CDR1 is SGHRS, CDR2 YFSETQ. CDR3 size: 15 residues. The CDR3 is CASSFVRNPYNEQFF. Written as DNA, the CDR3 is TGCGCCAGCAGCTTTGTGAGGAATCCCTACAATGAGCAGTTCTTC.

The J gene is TRBJ2-5, the V gene TRBV6-5; 9 nucleotides line up with TRBD1. This CDR3 contains 14 residues. The germline V gene encodes CDR1 MNHEY and CDR2 SVGAGI. The junction had 7 bases not matched to a gene; V was cut back by 7 bases and J by 4 bases. The CDR3 reads CASTTGGVGETQYF. Here the CDR3 DNA reads TGTGCCAGCACCACAGGGGGCGTAGGAGAGACCCAGTACTTC.

The chain has TRBV7-4 and TRBJ2-7, with D possibly being TRBD2 (5 bases). Trimming removed 3 bases at V and 1 base at J, with 7 bases between. Germline V gives CDR1 SGHVT, CDR2 SQSDAQ. This CDR3 spans 13 amino acids. The CDR3 bases are TGTGCCAGCAGCTTCCGGGATTCCTACGAGCAGTACTTC. Its protein product is CASSFRDSYEQYF.